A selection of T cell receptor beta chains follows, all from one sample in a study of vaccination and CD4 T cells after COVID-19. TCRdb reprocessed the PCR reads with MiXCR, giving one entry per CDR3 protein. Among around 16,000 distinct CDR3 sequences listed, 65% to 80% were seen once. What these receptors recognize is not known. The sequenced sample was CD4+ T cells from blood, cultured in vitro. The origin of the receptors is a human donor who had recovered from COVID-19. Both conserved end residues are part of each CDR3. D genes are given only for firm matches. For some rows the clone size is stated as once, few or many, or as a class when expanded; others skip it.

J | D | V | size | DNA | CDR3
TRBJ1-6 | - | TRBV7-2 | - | TGTGCCAGCAGACACCCGGGACGGTATAATTCACCCCTCCACTTT | CASRHPGRYNSPLHF
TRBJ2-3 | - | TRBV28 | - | TGTGCCAGCAGTTGGGGGTCGGATACGCAGTATTTT | CASSWGSDTQYF
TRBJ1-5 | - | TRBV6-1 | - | TGTGCCAGCAGTCACCAGGGATTCAATCAGCCCCAGCATTTT | CASSHQGFNQPQHF
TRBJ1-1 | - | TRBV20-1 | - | TGCAGTGCTAGTCGCCTCGAAGAGGGCAGCGGCACTGAAGCTTTCTTT | CSASRLEEGSGTEAFF
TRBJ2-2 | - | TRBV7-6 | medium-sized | TGTGCCAGCAGCTTAGGGCCAGATGTTGTCCGGGAGCTGTTTTTT | CASSLGPDVVRELFF
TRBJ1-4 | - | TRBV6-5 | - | TGTGCCAGCAGTTACGAGAGGGGGCTGTTTTTT | CASSYERGLFF
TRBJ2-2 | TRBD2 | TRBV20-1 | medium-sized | TGCAGTGCTAGTTCGGCTAGCGGGAGTTGGAACAGCGGGGAGCTGTTTTTT | CSASSASGSWNSGELFF
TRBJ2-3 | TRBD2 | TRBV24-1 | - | TGTGCCACCGGCCGGAGCGGGAATTTGGGTACGCAGTATTTT | CATGRSGNLGTQYF
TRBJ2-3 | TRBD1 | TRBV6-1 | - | TGTGCCAGCAGGTCAACCGGGACAGGGGCCGATACGCAGTATTTT | CASRSTGTGADTQYF
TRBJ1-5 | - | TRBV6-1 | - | TGTGCCAGCAGCCGATCTGGACAGAGCAATCAGCCCCAGCATTTT | CASSRSGQSNQPQHF
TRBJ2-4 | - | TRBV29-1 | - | TGCAGCGTCGTCGGGTGGTCCAAAAACATTCAGTACTTC | CSVVGWSKNIQYF
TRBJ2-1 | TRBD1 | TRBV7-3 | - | TGTGCCAGCAGTTATTCCGGGACAGGGAATTCCTACAATGAGCAGTTCTTC | CASSYSGTGNSYNEQFF
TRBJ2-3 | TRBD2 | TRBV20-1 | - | TGCAGTGCTGATAGCGGGGGAAGAGGAGATACGCAGTATTTT | CSADSGGRGDTQYF
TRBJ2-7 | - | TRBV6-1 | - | TGTGCCAGCAGCCGCGGGGCCTACGAGCAGTACTTC | CASSRGAYEQYF
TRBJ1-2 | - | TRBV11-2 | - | TGTGCCAGCAGCAAAGGGTACTTTGATGGCTACACCTTC | CASSKGYFDGYTF
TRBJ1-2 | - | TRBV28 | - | TGTGCCAGCAAAGACGTGAACTCTCCGGCCGGACGAGGCTACACCTTC | CASKDVNSPAGRGYTF
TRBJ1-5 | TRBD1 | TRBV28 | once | TGTGCCAGCATCCTCAGGGACAGGGCCAATCAGCCCCAGCATTTT | CASILRDRANQPQHF
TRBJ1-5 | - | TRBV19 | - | TGTGCCAGTACACCCGACGGGATTCAGCCCCAGCATTTT | CASTPDGIQPQHF
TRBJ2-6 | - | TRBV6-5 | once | TGTGCCAGCAGTTACTCTACCGGGGCCAACGTCCTGACTTTC | CASSYSTGANVLTF
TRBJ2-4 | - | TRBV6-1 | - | TGTGCCAGCAGTGAAAGACAGCTTACCCTAGCCAAAAACATTCAGTACTTC | CASSERQLTLAKNIQYF
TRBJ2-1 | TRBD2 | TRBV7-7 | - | TGTGCTAGCAGCTTAGTCGCGGGAGGGCCGGGTGAGCAGTTCTTC | CASSLVAGGPGEQFF
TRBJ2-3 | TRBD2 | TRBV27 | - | TGTGCCAGCAGTGCCATGCGGGACGGGGGGGCAGATACGCAGTATTTT | CASSAMRDGGADTQYF
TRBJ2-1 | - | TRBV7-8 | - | TGTGCCAGCAGTCACCCCACAGGGAATGAGCAGTTCTTC | CASSHPTGNEQFF
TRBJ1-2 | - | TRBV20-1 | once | TGCAGTGCATCGGACAGAAACTATGGCTACACCTTC | CSASDRNYGYTF